This T cell receptor beta chain was recorded in a study of cytomegalovirus exposure and HLA in healthy donors. The PCR used 60 Vbeta and 13 Jbeta primers. Generated by immunoSEQ multiplex PCR, the TCRdb table keeps only in-frame clones and is missing some. Here the sample spans 60,000 to 80,000 clones, 62% being singletons. Study results and limitations: When analyzed later, a missense DCLRE1C variant was found to be linked to TCR beta V- and J-gene trimming. With further analysis later on, most CMV-associated TCR beta chains appeared HLA-restricted.

Remarks on this clone: Its antigen is unidentified.

Germline V gives CDR1 SGHTA, CDR2 FQGTGA. V shed 3 bases and J shed 0 bases, with 8 bases lying between them. The CDR3 consists of 14 residues. The sample was PBMCs. The TCR was taken from a man aged 30 to 45 in good health and CMV-seronegative. The V gene is TRBV7-3, the J gene TRBJ1-1, with TRBD1 as a possible D gene (5 bases). The CDR3 loop reads CASSLAGMNTEAFF. The CDR3 DNA is TGTGCCAGCAGCTTGGCAGGGATGAACACTGAAGCTTTCTTT.